This passage covers 19 T cell receptor beta chains from one sample sequenced in a study of blood T cell repertoires in COVID-19. TCRdb's table, derived via immunoSEQ multiplex PCR, lists solely in-frame clones and lacks some. The table includes over 200,000 clones, roughly four fifths detected once. The specimen sequenced was PBMCs or T cells enriched from blood (not recorded which). These receptors were obtained from a man between 40 and 49 years old who had recovered from COVID-19.

The chain links TRBV5-1 to TRBJ2-7; D call uncertain. The germline V gene has CDR1 SGHRS and CDR2 YFSETQ. The CDR3 loop spans 11 amino acids. Trimming removed 4 bases at V and 7 bases at J, with 9 bases between. The CDR3 spells CASSVEIEQYF. DNA for the CDR3: TGCGCCAGCAGCGTCGAGATAGAGCAGTACTTC.

This clone was recorded once. The genes are TRBV7-8 and TRBJ1-1, with D perhaps matching TRBD1 (5 bases). Germline V gene sequence: CDR1 SGHVS, CDR2 FQNEAQ. The germline V and J ends were trimmed by 5 bases and 3 bases, with 7 bases remaining between them. The CDR3 contains 12 residues. The CDR3 reads CASSLQDTEAFF. In DNA, the CDR3 is TGTGCCAGCAGCCTACAGGACACTGAAGCTTTCTTT.

V usage is TRBV7-2 and J usage is TRBJ1-2; 9 bases are shared with TRBD1. CDR1 and CDR2 from the germline V gene are SGHTA and FQGNSA. The CDR3 contains 14 residues. The trim removed 5 bases at V and 8 bases at J, leaving 9 bases unmatched. The CDR3 reads CASSPGQGEYGYTF. CDR3 nucleotides: TGTGCCAGCAGCCCGGGACAGGGAGAATACGGCTACACCTTC. The whole variable domain, remainder taken from reference TRBV7-2 and TRBJ1-2, is GAGVSQSPSNKVTEKGKDVELRCDPISGHTALYWYRQSLGQGLEFLIYFQGNSAPDKSGLPSDRFSAERTGGSVSTLTIQRTQQEDSAVYLCASSPGQGEYGYTFGSGTRLTVV.

The V gene is TRBV14, the J gene TRBJ2-1, with a possible D match to TRBD2 (6 bases). The CDR3 has 15 amino acids. CDR1 is SGHDN and CDR2 is FVKESK in the germline V gene. Trimming took 4 bases from V and 6 from J, leaving 16 bases between them. This chain's CDR3 is CASSPTRGSGNEQFF. The CDR3 DNA sequence: TGTGCCAGCAGCCCCACCCGGGGTAGCGGCAATGAGCAGTTCTTC.

The chain couples TRBV7-3 to TRBJ2-1, with D possibly matching TRBD1 (5 bases). V lost 6 bases, J lost 7 bases, and 13 bases lay in between. This CDR3 is built from 13 residues. Germline V lookup: CDR1 SGHTA, CDR2 FQGTGA. The CDR3 here is CASRPSSGNEQFF. CDR3 coding DNA: TGTGCCAGCAGACCTAGTTCAGGGAATGAGCAGTTCTTC.

The chain combines TRBV3-1 (or the pseudogene TRBV3-2) with TRBJ2-7; 9 positions agree with TRBD2. V shed 2 bases and J 5 bases; nucleotides not matched to a gene: 7. Per germline, CDR1 LGHDT and CDR2 YNNKEL (reference sequence). There are 15 residues in the CDR3. CDR3 residues: CASSQPGAGGNEQYF. The CDR3 region has the DNA TGTGCCAGCAGCCAACCCGGAGCGGGAGGTAACGAGCAGTACTTC.

The chain is built from TRBV5-1 and TRBJ1-2; D might be TRBD1 (6 bases). The CDR3 extends over 13 amino acids. The V gene lost 2 bases and the J gene lost 4 bases, with 9 bases spanning the gap. Germline CDR1 is SGHRS and CDR2 is YFSETQ. In DNA form, the CDR3 reads TGCGCCAGCAGCTTTGGACAGTCCTATGGCTACACCTTC. As protein: CASSFGQSYGYTF.

The chain combines TRBV24-1 with TRBJ2-6; 8 bases line up with TRBD1. CDR3 length: 18 amino acids. V shed 3 bases, J shed 0 bases, and the junction held 6 bases outside the gene matches. Germline values: CDR1 KGHDR, CDR2 SFDVKD. In nucleotides, the CDR3 is TGTGCCACCAGTGATGCGACAGGGGTGATCTCTGGGGCCAACGTCCTGACTTTC. This encodes CATSDATGVISGANVLTF.

The V gene is TRBV6-5, the J gene TRBJ1-3; 9 nucleotides match TRBD1. The CDR3 contains 14 residues. After removal of 6 bases from V and 4 bases from J, the junction contained 4 bases not matched to a gene. Germline assignment: CDR1 MNHEY and CDR2 SVGAGI. The CDR3 region has the DNA TGTGCCAGCAGGGGGACAGGGCGAGGAAACACCATATATTTT. Residues: CASRGTGRGNTIYF.

About this clone: One end of the junction varies from germline; a read error may be responsible. This same CDR3 is encoded by further DNA sequences in the sample. The V gene is TRBV28, the J gene TRBJ1-1; the D is unclear. This CDR3 region has 11 residues. The V gene's germline CDR1 is MDHEN and CDR2 SYDVKM. This chain's CDR3 is CGSRRDTEAFF. The CDR3 nucleotides read TGCGGGAGCCGCCGGGACACTGAAGCTTTCTTT.

The CDR3 here is CASSPPGGLNTEAFF. DNA of the CDR3: TGTGCCAGCAGCCCTCCGGGCGGGTTGAACACTGAAGCTTTCTTT. V is TRBV11-1 and J is TRBJ1-1; D is unresolved. Germline lookup yields CDR1 SGHAT and CDR2 FQDESV (reference sequence). Trimming removed 5 bases at V and 0 bases at J, with 13 bases between. This CDR3 is built from 15 residues.

This clone was detected only a few times. The chain recombines TRBV12-3 or TRBV12-4 with TRBJ2-4; D might be TRBD1 (6 bases). V lost 6 bases and J 9 bases, leaving 15 bases between the germline ends. The CDR3 extends over 13 amino acids. The CDR3 spells CASSKTGMGIQYF. CDR3 nucleotides: TGTGCCAGCAGCAAAACAGGGATGGGCATTCAGTACTTC.

The count of this clone is one. The chain has TRBV18 and TRBJ1-5, with TRBD1 matching 10 bases. CDR1 is KGHSH and CDR2 is LQKENI in the germline V gene. Germline trimming cut 5 bases from V and 1 base from J; bases unmatched to any gene: 8. The CDR3 contains 17 residues. The CDR3 DNA reads TGTGCCAGCTCAAAGGACAGGGGGGAGGCCAGCAATCAGCCCCAGCATTTT. Translated, it gives CASSKDRGEASNQPQHF.

The count of this clone is one. This chain connects TRBV6-5 to TRBJ2-3, with 13 positions matching TRBD2. CDR3 size: 13 residues. The germline CDR1 and CDR2 sequences are MNHEY and SVGAGI. After removal of 8 bases from V and 7 bases from J, the junction contained 3 bases not matched to a gene. The CDR3 DNA is TGTGCCAGCGGGACTAGCGGGGCTAATACGCAGTATTTT. This encodes CASGTSGANTQYF.

V and J are TRBV29-1 and TRBJ1-2, with 9 bases lining up with TRBD1. The junction had 10 bases not matched to a gene; V was cut back by 6 bases and J by 5 bases. This CDR3 is built from 14 residues. CDR1 is SQVTM and CDR2 is ANQGSEA in the germline V gene. The CDR3 protein is CSVQQGQGAYGYTF. DNA for the CDR3: TGCAGCGTCCAACAGGGACAGGGCGCTTATGGCTACACCTTC.

V and J are TRBV14 and TRBJ1-1; possibly TRBD1 for D (5 bases). Germline CDR1 reads SGHDN; CDR2 reads FVKESK. CDR3 length: 13 amino acids. With 0 bases removed from V and 5 bases from J, the gap between germline ends came to 7 bases. The CDR3 loop reads CASSQDRGTEAFF. The CDR3 DNA reads as TGTGCCAGCAGCCAAGATCGGGGGACTGAAGCTTTCTTT.

The V and J genes are TRBV12-3 or TRBV12-4 and TRBJ2-1; tentative D call: TRBD2 (6 bases). The CDR3 consists of 13 residues. V was shortened by 3 bases and J by 6 bases, with 9 bases between the two germline ends. The CDR3 region is CASSFGSGNEQFF. For the CDR3, the DNA is TGTGCCAGCAGTTTCGGGAGTGGCAATGAGCAGTTCTTC.

The chain has TRBV29-1 and TRBJ2-7; TRBD1 agrees at 11 bases. This CDR3 is built from 15 residues. Germline V gene data show CDR1 as SQVTM and CDR2 as ANQGSEA. The V segment lost 4 bases and the J segment 1 base; nucleotides outside the gene matches: 6. CDR3 sequence reads: CSVGWGTGGSYEQYF. CDR3 bases: TGCAGCGTTGGATGGGGGACAGGGGGGTCCTACGAGCAGTACTTC.

This clone was detected only once. The chain combines TRBV28 with TRBJ2-4, with TRBD1 matching over 9 bases. The CDR3 sequence is 14 residues long. From germline, CDR1 is MDHEN and CDR2 SYDVKM. The V gene end was trimmed by 3 bases and the J gene end by 8 bases; junction bases not matched to a gene: 5. The CDR3 nucleotides are TGTGCCAGCAGTTTCCGACAGGGGGGGGACATTCAGTACTTC. Translating it yields CASSFRQGGDIQYF. The complete variable domain, with remaining parts taken from reference TRBV28 and TRBJ2-4, reads DVKVTQSSRYLVKRTGEKVFLECVQDMDHENMFWYRQDPGLGLRLIYFSYDVKMKEKGDIPEGYSVSREKKERFSLILESASTNQTSMYLCASSFRQGGDIQYFGAGTRLSVL.